These T cell receptor beta chains were read from a single sample in a study of blood T cell repertoires in COVID-19. Profiling relied on immunoSEQ multiplex PCR, and the TCRdb table lists in-frame clones only, not all of them. The sample has approximately 150,000 clones, over 80% seen once; the top ten hold around 1.5%. Material: peripheral blood. The receptors come from a human donor in a cohort sampled during active COVID-19. CDR3s include the opening cysteine and the closing phenylalanine or tryptophan. The D gene is left open where the match is weak. Expanded clones are given a class, and other clones once, few, many or no size at all.

J	D	size	V	CDR3	DNA
TRBJ2-3	TRBD2	-	TRBV18	CASSPSGTSGYTDTQYF	TGTGCCAGCTCACCATCCGGGACTAGCGGATACACAGATACGCAGTATTTT
TRBJ2-3	TRBD2	-	TRBV24-1	CATSDRASTSGTTDTQYF	TGTGCCACCAGTGACCGCGCCTCGACTAGCGGGACCACAGATACGCAGTATTTT
TRBJ2-2	-	few	TRBV7-6	CASSLKLAGTGELFF	TGTGCCAGCAGCTTGAAGTTAGCCGGTACCGGGGAGCTGTTTTTT
TRBJ1-2	TRBD1	-	TRBV27	CASSPRTGWMGHGYTF	TGTGCCAGCAGTCCTAGGACAGGCTGGATGGGTCATGGCTACACCTTC
TRBJ2-1	TRBD2	-	TRBV5-1	CASSSLLALSYNEQFF	TGCGCCAGCAGCTCGTTACTAGCGCTCTCCTACAATGAGCAGTTCTTC
TRBJ2-7	TRBD1	-	TRBV15	CATSRDGRQGDEQYF	TGTGCCACCAGCAGAGATGGGCGGCAGGGGGACGAGCAGTACTTC
TRBJ2-5	-	once	TRBV4-3	CASSAGPGVQETQYF	TGCGCCAGCAGCGCGGGGCCTGGGGTCCAAGAGACCCAGTACTTC
TRBJ2-1	TRBD1	-	TRBV28	CASTHRDRSNNEQFF	TGTGCCTCTACCCACCGGGACAGAAGTAACAATGAGCAGTTCTTC
TRBJ2-1	TRBD2	-	TRBV5-1	CASSPRTSGSDNEQFF	TGCGCCAGCAGTCCAAGGACTAGCGGGAGCGATAATGAGCAGTTCTTC
TRBJ2-1	TRBD2	-	TRBV4-1	CASSLRLAGASNEQFF	TGCGCCAGCAGCCTGAGACTAGCGGGAGCTTCCAATGAGCAGTTCTTC
TRBJ2-2	TRBD1	-	TRBV5-1	CASSIEGASGELFF	TGCGCCAGCAGCATAGAGGGGGCGAGCGGGGAGCTGTTTTTT
TRBJ2-7	-	-	TRBV29-1	CSVEENRAAQYF	TGCAGCGTTGAAGAAAACAGGGCGGCGCAGTACTTC
TRBJ2-2	-	-	TRBV19	CASKSNTGELFF	TGTGCCAGTAAAAGCAACACCGGGGAGCTGTTTTTT
TRBJ1-1	-	-	TRBV7-2	CASSLWSLTSNTEAFF	TGTGCCAGCAGCTTATGGTCCTTAACTTCGAACACTGAAGCTTTCTTT
TRBJ2-4	TRBD2	-	TRBV6-2/TRBV6-3	CASSRLELANIQYF	TGTGCCAGCAGCCGCCTGGAACTAGCGAACATTCAGTACTTC
TRBJ2-2	-	once	TRBV7-2	CASRPNSENTGELFF	TGTGCCAGCCGACCTAATAGCGAGAACACCGGGGAGCTGTTTTTT
TRBJ2-7	TRBD2	-	TRBV9	CASSATSGRAGVEQYF	TGTGCCAGCAGCGCGACTAGCGGGAGGGCGGGGGTCGAGCAGTACTTC
TRBJ2-7	-	-	TRBV28	CASSSNPTGTASYEQYF	TGTGCCAGCAGTTCTAATCCGACCGGGACTGCGTCCTACGAGCAGTACTTC
TRBJ2-2	-	-	TRBV2	CASRLGGERNTGELFF	TGTGCCAGCAGACTAGGGGGGGAAAGGAACACCGGGGAGCTGTTTTTT
TRBJ2-3	-	medium-sized	TRBV6-5	CATVLGSGADTQYF	TGTGCCACCGTACTAGGTTCTGGGGCAGATACGCAGTATTTT
TRBJ2-7	TRBD2	-	TRBV19	CASSSPGLAGGHEQYF	TGTGCCAGTAGTTCCCCCGGACTAGCGGGAGGTCACGAGCAGTACTTC
TRBJ1-1	-	-	TRBV28	CASSPTNRNTEAFF	TGTGCCAGCAGTCCAACGAACAGGAACACTGAAGCTTTCTTT
TRBJ2-3	-	-	TRBV5-4	CASSPLGPITDTQYF	TGTGCCAGCAGCCCCCTAGGTCCGATTACAGATACGCAGTATTTT
TRBJ1-1	-	-	TRBV30	CAWNRKVFDIENTEAFF	TGTGCCTGGAACCGGAAGGTTTTTGACATTGAGAACACTGAAGCTTTCTTT
TRBJ2-3	TRBD2	once	TRBV7-9	CASSSGTSLGTQYF	TGTGCCAGCAGCTCCGGGACTAGCCTTGGTACGCAGTATTTT
TRBJ2-5	TRBD2	-	TRBV7-2	CASSPSSGNQETQYF	TGTGCCAGCAGCCCTTCTAGCGGGAACCAAGAGACCCAGTACTTC
TRBJ1-2	-	-	TRBV19	CASSNQGLPGANYGYTF	TGTGCCAGTAGTAATCAGGGTCTGCCGGGCGCTAACTATGGCTACACCTTC
TRBJ2-3	TRBD1	-	TRBV11-2	CASSSGTGAPLGTQYF	TGTGCCAGCAGCTCCGGGACAGGGGCCCCGCTGGGTACGCAGTATTTT
TRBJ1-5	-	-	TRBV28	CASLMAPNQPQHF	TGTGCCAGCCTTATGGCTCCCAATCAGCCCCAGCATTTT
TRBJ1-1	TRBD1	-	TRBV7-9	CASSTQGHTEAFF	TGTGCCAGCAGCACACAGGGGCACACTGAAGCTTTCTTT
TRBJ2-3	-	-	TRBV27	CASRKRETSTDTQYF	TGTGCCAGCAGGAAACGGGAGACTAGCACAGATACGCAGTATTTT
TRBJ2-1	-	-	TRBV18	CASSPSQAGEQFF	TGTGCCAGCTCACCGTCTCAGGCTGGGGAGCAGTTCTTC
TRBJ2-3	TRBD2	-	TRBV5-5	CASHFRGGLVDTQYF	TGTGCCAGCCATTTTAGGGGAGGGCTTGTAGATACGCAGTATTTT
TRBJ1-1	-	-	TRBV6-5	CASSYSNRMNTEAFF	TGTGCCAGCAGTTACTCAAACAGGATGAACACTGAAGCTTTCTTT
TRBJ1-1	-	once	TRBV2	CASTGPGEKNTEAFF	TGTGCCAGCACGGGGCCGGGGGAAAAGAACACTGAAGCTTTCTTT
TRBJ2-2	-	-	TRBV27	CASSSGTRNRWELFF	TGTGCCAGCAGTTCCGGGACTCGAAACCGCTGGGAGCTGTTTTTT
TRBJ2-5	TRBD2	-	TRBV18	CASSPGLAGQETQYF	TGTGCCAGCTCACCAGGACTAGCGGGTCAAGAGACCCAGTACTTC
TRBJ1-4	-	-	TRBV28	CASRPFRQTSATNEKLFF	TGTGCCAGCAGACCCTTTAGACAGACGAGTGCAACTAATGAAAAACTGTTTTTT
TRBJ1-1	TRBD1	-	TRBV7-2	CASSTQRGPTEAFF	TGTGCCAGCAGCACCCAAAGGGGGCCCACTGAAGCTTTCTTT
TRBJ1-1	-	-	TRBV4-1	CASSQGPGRGTEAFF	TGCGCCAGCAGCCAAGGTCCAGGAAGGGGCACTGAAGCTTTCTTT
TRBJ2-1	TRBD2	once	TRBV19	CASSRASGSSGRYNEQFF	TGTGCCAGTAGTCGGGCTAGCGGGAGTTCGGGCAGATACAATGAGCAGTTCTTC
TRBJ2-7	TRBD1	-	TRBV10-3	CATFSGTGGGEQYF	TGTGCCACCTTCTCCGGGACAGGGGGCGGCGAGCAGTACTTC
TRBJ2-7	TRBD2	few	TRBV15	CATRDSGTSYEQYF	TGTGCCACCAGGGATAGCGGGACGTCCTACGAGCAGTACTTC
TRBJ1-5	-	once	TRBV19	CASEPYSNQPQHF	TGTGCCAGTGAGCCATATAGCAATCAGCCCCAGCATTTT
TRBJ2-3	-	-	TRBV5-1	CASSLLTLSRDFSTDTQYF	TGCGCCAGCAGCTTACTAACACTTTCCCGGGACTTTAGCACAGATACGCAGTATTTT
TRBJ2-2	-	-	TRBV7-6	CASSLAQENTGELFF	TGTGCCAGCAGCTTAGCGCAGGAGAACACCGGGGAGCTGTTTTTT
TRBJ1-1	-	-	TRBV6-5	CASTPLQGTEAFF	TGTGCCAGCACCCCTCTCCAGGGCACTGAAGCTTTCTTT
TRBJ1-5	-	-	TRBV5-1	CASSLDGGYQPQHF	TGCGCCAGCAGCTTGGATGGGGGCTATCAGCCCCAGCATTTT
TRBJ2-7	-	-	TRBV23-1	CASGLGFSTTYEQYF	TGCGCCAGCGGACTGGGCTTCTCAACCACCTACGAGCAGTACTTC
TRBJ2-1	-	-	TRBV5-8	CASSPFRGNEQFF	TGTGCCAGCAGCCCATTTCGGGGCAATGAGCAGTTCTTC
TRBJ2-3	-	-	TRBV28	CASSAPGLTADTQYF	TGTGCCAGCAGTGCTCCGGGGTTAACCGCGGATACGCAGTATTTT
TRBJ1-2	TRBD1	-	TRBV9	CASSSRWQGDNYGYTF	TGTGCCAGCAGCTCCCGCTGGCAGGGGGATAACTATGGCTACACCTTC
TRBJ2-5	-	-	TRBV9	CASSPRLVGGEETQYF	TGTGCCAGCAGCCCGCGACTAGTAGGTGGAGAAGAGACCCAGTACTTC
TRBJ2-3	TRBD2	-	TRBV6-4	CASSDGEGDTQYF	TGTGCCAGCAGTGACGGGGAGGGGGATACGCAGTATTTT